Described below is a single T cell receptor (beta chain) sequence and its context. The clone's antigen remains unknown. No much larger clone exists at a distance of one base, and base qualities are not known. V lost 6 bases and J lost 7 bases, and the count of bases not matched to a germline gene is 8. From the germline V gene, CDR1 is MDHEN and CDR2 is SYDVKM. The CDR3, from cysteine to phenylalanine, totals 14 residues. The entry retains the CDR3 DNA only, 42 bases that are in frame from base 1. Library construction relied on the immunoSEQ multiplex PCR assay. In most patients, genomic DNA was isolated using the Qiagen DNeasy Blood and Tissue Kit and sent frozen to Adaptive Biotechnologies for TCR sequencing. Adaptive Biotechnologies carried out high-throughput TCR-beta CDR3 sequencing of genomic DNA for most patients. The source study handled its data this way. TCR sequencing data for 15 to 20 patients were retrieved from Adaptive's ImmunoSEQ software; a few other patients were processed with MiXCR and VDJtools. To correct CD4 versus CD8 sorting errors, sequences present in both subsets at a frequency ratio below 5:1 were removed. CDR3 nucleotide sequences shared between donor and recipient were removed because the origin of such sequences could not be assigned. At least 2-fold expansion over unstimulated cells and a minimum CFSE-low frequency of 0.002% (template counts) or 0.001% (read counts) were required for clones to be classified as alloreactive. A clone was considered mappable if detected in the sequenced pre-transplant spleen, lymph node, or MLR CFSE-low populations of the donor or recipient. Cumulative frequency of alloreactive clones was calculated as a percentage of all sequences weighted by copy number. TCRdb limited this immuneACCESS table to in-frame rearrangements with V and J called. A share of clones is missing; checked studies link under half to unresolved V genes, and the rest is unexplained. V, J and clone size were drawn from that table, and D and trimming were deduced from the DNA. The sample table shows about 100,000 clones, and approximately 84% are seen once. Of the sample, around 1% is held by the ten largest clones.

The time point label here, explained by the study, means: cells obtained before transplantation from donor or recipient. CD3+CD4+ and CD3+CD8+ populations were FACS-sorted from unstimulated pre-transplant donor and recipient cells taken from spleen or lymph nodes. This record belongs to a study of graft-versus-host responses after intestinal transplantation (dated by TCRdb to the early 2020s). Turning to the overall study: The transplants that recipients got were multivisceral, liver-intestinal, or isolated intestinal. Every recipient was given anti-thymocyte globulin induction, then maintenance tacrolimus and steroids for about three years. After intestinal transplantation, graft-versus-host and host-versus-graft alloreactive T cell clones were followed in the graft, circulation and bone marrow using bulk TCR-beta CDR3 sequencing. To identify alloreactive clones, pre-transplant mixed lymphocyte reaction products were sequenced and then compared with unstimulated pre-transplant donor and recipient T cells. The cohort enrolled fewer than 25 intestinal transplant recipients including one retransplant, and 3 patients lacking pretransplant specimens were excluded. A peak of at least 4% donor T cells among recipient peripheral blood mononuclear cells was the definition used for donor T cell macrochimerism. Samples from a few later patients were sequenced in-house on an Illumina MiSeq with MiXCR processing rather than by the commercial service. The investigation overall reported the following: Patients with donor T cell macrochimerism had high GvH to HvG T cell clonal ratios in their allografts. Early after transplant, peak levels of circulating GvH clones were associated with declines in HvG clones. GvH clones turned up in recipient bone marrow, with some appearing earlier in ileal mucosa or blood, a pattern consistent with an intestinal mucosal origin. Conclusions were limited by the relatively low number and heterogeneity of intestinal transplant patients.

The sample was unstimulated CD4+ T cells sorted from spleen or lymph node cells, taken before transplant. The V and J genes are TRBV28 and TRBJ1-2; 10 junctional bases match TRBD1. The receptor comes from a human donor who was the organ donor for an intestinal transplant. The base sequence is TGTGCCAGCAGGGAACAGACAGGGGGCGGTGGCTACACCTTC. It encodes CASREQTGGGGYTF.